These T cell receptor beta chains were read from a single sample in a study of pediatric ulcerative colitis. The table came from immunoSEQ multiplex PCR; TCRdb's copy has only in-frame clones and leaves some out. This sample carries 18,000 or so clones, roughly 74% of them seen once, and the ten largest clones take around 6.6%. The sample was gut tissue. All receptors come from a boy younger than 18 with moderate ulcerative colitis. CDR3s include the opening cysteine and the closing phenylalanine or tryptophan. D genes are given only for firm matches. Clone size is stated in some rows and not others, as once, few, many or a class when expanded.

J,V,D,size,DNA,CDR3
TRBJ1-5,TRBV2,TRBD1,few,TGTGCCAGCAGTGGTCAGGGGGCTTCGTATCAGCCCCAGCATTTT,CASSGQGASYQPQHF
TRBJ1-6,TRBV4-2,NA,NA,TGTGCCAGCAGCCAAGCAGGGTCGTTCGGGACCCGCAATAATTCACCCCTCCACTTT,CASSQAGSFGTRNNSPLHF
TRBJ2-2,TRBV9,TRBD2,NA,TGTGCCAGCACCTGGGGCGTGCTAGCGGCCGGGGAGCTGTTTTTT,CASTWGVLAAGELFF
TRBJ2-1,TRBV11-1,TRBD2,NA,TGTGCCAGCAGCCCAAAGCGACGGGACTACCAAAAGCTTAATGAGCAGTTCTTC,CASSPKRRDYQKLNEQFF
TRBJ2-1,TRBV11-2,NA,NA,TGTGCCAGCAGCCTCCGGCCGTACAATGAGCAGTTCTTC,CASSLRPYNEQFF
TRBJ1-1,TRBV18,TRBD1,NA,TGTGCCAGCTCACGGGACAGAGAGAACACTGAAGCTTTCTTT,CASSRDRENTEAFF
TRBJ1-4,TRBV9,TRBD1,once,TGTGCCAGCAGCGTGGGAGGGACAGACGGTGAAAAACTGTTTTTT,CASSVGGTDGEKLFF
TRBJ2-7,TRBV4-1,NA,NA,TGCGCCAGCAGCCAAGCACCGAGGAATGACGGCAGATCCTACGAGCAGTACTTC,CASSQAPRNDGRSYEQYF
TRBJ1-2,TRBV28,NA,NA,TGTGCCAGCAGCCCAATGATGGCAGGGGCCTATGGCTACACCTTC,CASSPMMAGAYGYTF
TRBJ2-7,TRBV6-1,NA,NA,TGTGCCAGCAGTGAAGATGGGACCCCATACGAGCAGTACTTC,CASSEDGTPYEQYF
TRBJ1-1,TRBV29-1,NA,NA,TGCAGCGTTCTTCTGGGCAAGGATGAAGCTTTCTTT,CSVLLGKDEAFF
TRBJ2-1,TRBV9,TRBD2,NA,TGTGCCAGCAGCGTAACTGGGACTAGCGGGAGTAGTGATGAGCAGTTCTTC,CASSVTGTSGSSDEQFF
TRBJ1-4,TRBV25-1,NA,NA,TGTGCCAGCGGGGCTGCGGGGATAACTAATGAAAAACTGTTTTTT,CASGAAGITNEKLFF
TRBJ1-3,TRBV30,NA,NA,TGTGCCTGGATGGGTCAGGAGTTCTCCATATATTTT,CAWMGQEFSIYF
TRBJ1-5,TRBV2,NA,NA,TGTGCCAGCAGTAAACAGGGAAATCAGCCCCAGCATTTT,CASSKQGNQPQHF
TRBJ2-7,TRBV7-9,TRBD2,once,TGTGCCAGCAGCCCGGGGGGTGTTGTAGGGGCCTTTAGGAGCTACGAGCAGTACTTC,CASSPGGVVGAFRSYEQYF
TRBJ2-3,TRBV9,NA,NA,TGTGCCAGCAGCGTAATGGCCCGGGGTACGCAGTATTTT,CASSVMARGTQYF
TRBJ2-1,TRBV5-1,NA,NA,TGCGCCAGCAGCTTGAACGTAAAACAGGCGTTCTTC,CASSLNVKQAFF
TRBJ2-7,TRBV29-1,TRBD1,NA,TGCAGCGTTGATTGGGGGACAGGGAGGTACGAGCAGTACTTC,CSVDWGTGRYEQYF
TRBJ2-7,TRBV5-6,NA,few,TGTGCCAGCACTAAACATAGCGAGCAGTACTTC,CASTKHSEQYF